The next 29 T cell receptor beta chains were all read from a single sample in a study of shared clonotypes between healthy human individuals. Here immunoSEQ multiplex PCR was the method, and the copy in TCRdb shows in-frame clones only, minus some. The table lists about 2.4 million clones, around nine tenths of them singletons. Sequenced input: naive CD4+ T cells sorted from blood. Stated subset: CD45RA+ positively selected. All receptors derive from a man younger than 35 in good health.

The gene calls are TRBV10-3 and TRBJ2-3; 8 bases match TRBD1. The CDR3 spans 15 residues. CDR1 is ENHRY, CDR2 SYGVKD, per germline. Trimming took 6 bases from V and 3 from J; bases not matched to a gene: 8. The CDR3 DNA reads TGTGCCATCAGACCACAGGGGGGTGGGACAGATACGCAGTATTTT. This sequence encodes CAIRPQGGGTDTQYF.

For this clone: The sample holds other DNA sequences that translate to the same CDR3. This chain joins TRBV30 and TRBJ2-7, with a weak D call TRBD2 (6 bases). The CDR3 runs to 14 residues. V was clipped by 0 bases and J by 0 bases, with 9 bases between them. Germline CDR1 is GTSNPN and CDR2 is SVGIG (reference sequence). CDR3 DNA: TGTGCCTGGAGTGTTGGGGGAGGCTCCTACGAGCAGTACTTC. Translation gives CAWSVGGGSYEQYF.

The chain has TRBV10-2 and TRBJ2-2, with 9 bases aligning to TRBD1. The germline CDR1 and CDR2 sequences are WSHSY and SAAADI. The CDR3 is 13 amino acids. V shed 8 bases, J shed 5 bases, and the junction held 3 bases outside the gene matches. The CDR3 protein is CASGDRDTGELFF. DNA of the CDR3: TGCGCCAGCGGGGACAGGGATACCGGGGAGCTGTTTTTT.

This chain joins TRBV5-1 and TRBJ2-1; 14 bases align to TRBD2. V was clipped by 0 bases and J by 7 bases; unmatched bases: 9. The CDR3 sequence is 18 residues long. The germline V gene has CDR1 SGHRS and CDR2 YFSETQ. The CDR3 protein is CASSLGLAGGPLINEQFF. For the CDR3, the DNA is TGCGCCAGCAGCTTGGGACTAGCGGGAGGGCCGTTGATTAATGAGCAGTTCTTC. Complete variable domain (other parts from reference TRBV5-1 and TRBJ2-1): KAGVTQTPRYLIKTRGQQVTLSCSPISGHRSVSWYQQTPGQGLQFLFEYFSETQRNKGNFPGRFSGRQFSNSRSEMNVSTLELGDSALYLCASSLGLAGGPLINEQFFGPGTRLTVL.

The V and J genes are TRBV28 and TRBJ2-2; D possibly corresponds to TRBD2 (5 bases). The V and J ends lost 7 bases and 9 bases respectively, with 15 bases between them. Per germline, CDR1 MDHEN and CDR2 SYDVKM. The CDR3 totals 13 residues. Here the CDR3 reads CASTRLAIRELFF. DNA of the CDR3: TGTGCCAGCACTAGGCTAGCAATCCGGGAGCTGTTTTTT.

The rearrangement links TRBV18 to TRBJ2-5; D gene ambiguous. The V end lost 0 bases, the J end lost 7 bases, and 15 bases lay between the germline ends. Germline CDR1 is KGHSH and CDR2 is LQKENI. The CDR3 has 15 amino acids. The chain's CDR3 is CASSPPGLPKGTQYF. The DNA for the CDR3 is TGTGCCAGCTCACCACCGGGTCTCCCCAAAGGGACCCAGTACTTC. The full variable domain, completed using reference TRBV18 and TRBJ2-5, is NAGVMQNPRHLVRRRGQEARLRCSPMKGHSHVYWYRQLPEEGLKFMVYLQKENIIDESGMPKERFSAEFPKEGPSILRIQQVVRGDSAAYFCASSPPGLPKGTQYFGPGTRLLVL.

This rearrangement joins TRBV6-5 to TRBJ2-2; a weak D match, TRBD2 (6 bases). V shed 9 bases and J shed 6 bases, with 14 bases lying between them. Germline CDR1 is MNHEY and CDR2 is SVGAGI. The CDR3 loop spans 13 amino acids. CDR3 amino acids: CASYQTGAGELFF. CDR3 DNA: TGTGCCAGTTACCAGACGGGAGCCGGGGAGCTGTTTTTT.

This sequence joins TRBV6-1 and TRBJ2-7; D ambiguous. Germline CDR1 and CDR2: MNHNS and SASEGT. The CDR3 is 11 residues long. The V end was cut by 7 bases, the J end by 3 bases, with 7 bases between. The CDR3 DNA follows: TGTGCCAGCATCAGGAACTACGAGCAGTACTTC. Protein: CASIRNYEQYF.

With respect to this clone: This specimen includes other DNA sequences encoding the same CDR3. The CDR3 loop reads CASIGTGEEKLFF. The CDR3 region has the DNA TGTGCCAGCATCGGGACAGGGGAAGAAAAACTGTTTTTT. The rearrangement uses TRBV28 and TRBJ1-4; the match to TRBD1 covers 10 bases. Germline assignment: CDR1 MDHEN and CDR2 SYDVKM. The CDR3 has 13 amino acids. With V trimmed by 7 bases and J by 8 bases, 4 bases remained unmatched. Full variable domain (missing parts from reference TRBV28 and TRBJ1-4): DVKVTQSSRYLVKRTGEKVFLECVQDMDHENMFWYRQDPGLGLRLIYFSYDVKMKEKGDIPEGYSVSREKKERFSLILESASTNQTSMYLCASIGTGEEKLFFGSGTQLSVL.

The chain carries TRBV6-1 and TRBJ1-4, with 7 bases that match TRBD1. This CDR3 is built from 14 residues. The ends lost 6 bases at V and 3 bases at J; junction bases unmatched: 4. The germline V gene encodes CDR1 MNHNS and CDR2 SASEGT. CDR3 coding DNA: TGTGCCAGCAGGCCAGGGGGAGCTAATGAAAAACTGTTTTTT. Amino acid sequence: CASRPGGANEKLFF.

The J gene is TRBJ2-2, the V gene TRBV5-1; 7 bases map to TRBD1. The germline gives CDR1 SGHRS, CDR2 YFSETQ. V was clipped by 7 bases and J by 5 bases; unmatched bases: 11. The CDR3 has 15 residues. For the CDR3, the DNA is TGCGCCAGCGCCTTCGACAGGGTCGGAACCGGGGAGCTGTTTTTT. This sequence encodes CASAFDRVGTGELFF.

V gene TRBV19 combines with J gene TRBJ2-1, with 8 bases that match TRBD2. Germline V CDR1 and CDR2: LNHDA, SQIVND (reference sequence). With V trimmed by 7 bases and J by 0 bases, 5 bases remained unmatched. The CDR3 sequence is 15 residues long. CDR3 in amino acids: CASKERGSSYNEQFF. The CDR3, as DNA: TGTGCCAGTAAAGAGCGGGGGAGCTCCTACAATGAGCAGTTCTTC.

The V gene is TRBV19, the J gene TRBJ2-7; D gene uncertain. The CDR3 contains 16 residues. Trimming shortened V by 3 bases and J by 4 bases, and 19 bases separated the two germline ends. Germline CDR1 and CDR2: LNHDA and SQIVND (reference sequence). The chain's CDR3 is CASSISRASEFYEQYF. The CDR3, as DNA: TGTGCCAGTAGTATTTCTAGGGCCTCGGAGTTTTACGAGCAGTACTTC.

The rearrangement joins TRBV5-1 to TRBJ2-1, with TRBD1 identical over 7 bases. This CDR3 comprises 16 residues. Per the germline V gene, CDR1 is SGHRS and CDR2 is YFSETQ. V lost 0 bases and J lost 7; bases outside the gene matches: 10. CDR3 residues: CASSLGWGQGVNEQFF. CDR3 sequence (DNA): TGCGCCAGCAGCTTGGGCTGGGGGCAGGGGGTGAATGAGCAGTTCTTC.

On this clone itself: This same CDR3 is encoded by further DNA sequences in the sample. CDR3 sequence reads: CASSLIRETQYF. The CDR3 nucleotides read TGTGCCAGCAGCTTAATTCGAGAGACCCAGTACTTC. The chain is built from TRBV7-9 and TRBJ2-5; D remains unclear. Trimming removed 2 bases from V and 4 bases from J, with 5 bases in between. The CDR3 extends over 12 amino acids. The germline CDR1 and CDR2 sequences are SEHNR and FQNEAQ (reference sequence).

This clone was observed a single time. The same CDR3 also results from other DNA sequences found in this sample. This sequence joins TRBV5-1 and TRBJ2-1; 8 nucleotides line up with TRBD2. The CDR3 is 12 amino acids. Germline assignment: CDR1 SGHRS and CDR2 YFSETQ. Losses at the gene ends were 3 bases for V and 8 bases for J; bases not matched to a gene: 1. The CDR3 nucleotides read TGCGCCAGCAGCTCCGGGGGGGATGAGCAGTTCTTC. Translated: CASSSGGDEQFF.

This clone appeared a few times. This chain uses TRBV6-5 with TRBJ1-5; D ambiguous. The V end was cut by 2 bases, the J end by 10 bases, with 12 bases between. CDR3 size: 13 residues. CDR1 and CDR2 (germline): MNHEY, SVGAGI. The CDR3 sequence: CASSYGSLEPQHF. CDR3 bases: TGTGCCAGCAGTTACGGCAGCTTGGAACCCCAGCATTTT.

The CDR3 spells CAWSVGDRGVYGYTF. CDR3 sequence (DNA): TGTGCCTGGAGTGTCGGGGACAGGGGCGTCTATGGCTACACCTTC. This chain uses TRBV30 with TRBJ1-2; the match to TRBD1 covers 10 bases. The CDR3 spans 15 residues. Germline V gene data show CDR1 as GTSNPN and CDR2 as SVGIG (reference sequence). Trimming removed 0 bases from V and 4 bases from J; junction bases left unmatched: 5.

CDR3 loop: CAISGTGGLAGSGELFF. CDR3 in DNA: TGTGCCATCAGTGGGACCGGGGGACTAGCGGGATCCGGGGAGCTGTTTTTT. This sequence joins TRBV10-3 and TRBJ2-2; 13 bases agree with TRBD2. Per the germline V gene, CDR1 is ENHRY and CDR2 is SYGVKD. This CDR3 comprises 17 residues. Trimming took 4 bases from V and 6 from J; bases not matched to a gene: 8.

The chain employs TRBV28 and TRBJ2-3; TRBD1 matches at 8 bases. The germline V gene encodes CDR1 MDHEN and CDR2 SYDVKM. The CDR3 length is 15 residues. V lost 4 bases to trimming and J lost 4 bases; unmatched junction nucleotides: 7. Here the CDR3 reads CASSSLTGGPDTQYF. CDR3 sequence (DNA): TGTGCCAGCAGTTCCCTTACAGGGGGGCCAGATACGCAGTATTTT.

This clone was detected once. The genes are TRBV5-8 and TRBJ2-7; TRBD2 agrees at 9 bases. CDR3 length: 16 amino acids. J was trimmed by 5 bases and V by 0 bases; bases with no gene match: 9. CDR1 SGHTS and CDR2 YDEGEE come from the germline V gene. CDR3 bases: TGTGCCAGCAGCTTGGTGACGCGGGGGGGCCTCAACGAGCAGTACTTC. Translating gives CASSLVTRGGLNEQYF.

Worth noting for this clone: Other DNA sequences within the sample encode an identical CDR3. This chain joins TRBV5-1 and TRBJ2-3; TRBD2 matches 10 bases. V lost 4 bases to trimming and J lost 0 bases; unmatched junction nucleotides: 2. CDR1 is SGHRS, CDR2 YFSETQ, per germline. CDR3 length equals 15 residues. The CDR3 DNA reads TGCGCCAGCAGCCCGACTAGCGGGAGCACAGATACGCAGTATTTT. Translating gives CASSPTSGSTDTQYF.

The V call is TRBV30, the J call TRBJ1-6; D possibly corresponds to TRBD1 (5 bases). Trimming cost V 2 bases and J 9 bases, with 14 bases left between them. The germline V gene encodes CDR1 GTSNPN and CDR2 SVGIG (reference sequence). CDR3 length equals 14 residues. Here the CDR3 reads CAWSSPGHGSPLHF. The CDR3 DNA reads as TGTGCCTGGAGTAGCCCAGGGCATGGTTCACCCCTCCACTTT. The complete variable domain, with remaining parts taken from reference TRBV30 and TRBJ1-6, reads SQTIHQWPATLVQPVGSPLSLECTVEGTSNPNLYWYRQAAGRGLQLLFYSVGIGQISSEVPQNLSASRPQDRQFILSSKKLLLSDSGFYLCAWSSPGHGSPLHFGNGTRLTVT.

The J gene is TRBJ2-1, the V gene TRBV28, with 10 nucleotides matching TRBD2. Unmatched junction bases numbered 3, after V lost 7 bases and J lost 3 bases. Germline V gene sequence: CDR1 MDHEN, CDR2 SYDVKM. The CDR3 runs to 14 residues. For the CDR3, the DNA is TGTGCCAGCACCCTAGCGGGGGTCTACAATGAGCAGTTCTTC. Translating it yields CASTLAGVYNEQFF.

The chain recombines TRBV30 with TRBJ2-2; 9 bases line up with TRBD2. The CDR3 is made up of 16 amino acids. The V segment lost 0 bases and the J segment 4 bases; nucleotides outside the gene matches: 6. Germline-derived CDR1 and CDR2 are GTSNPN and SVGIG (reference sequence). The CDR3: CAWSVGLASITGELFF. The DNA of the CDR3 is TGTGCCTGGAGTGTCGGACTAGCGTCGATCACCGGGGAGCTGTTTTTT.

Regarding this clone: The same CDR3 arises from other DNA sequences in this sample as well. The chain joins TRBV25-1 to TRBJ2-3; D call uncertain. Germline CDR1 MGHDK, CDR2 SYGVNS. Trimming left V 6 bases short and J 4 bases short, with 8 bases between. The CDR3 runs to 12 residues. CDR3 residues: CASSPGSDTQYF. The CDR3, as DNA: TGTGCCAGCAGCCCTGGATCAGATACGCAGTATTTT.

This clone was counted only a few times. The chain has TRBV30 and TRBJ1-1; the match to TRBD1 covers 7 bases. V shed 3 bases and J 2 bases; nucleotides not matched to a gene: 9. The CDR3 contains 15 residues. Germline values: CDR1 GTSNPN, CDR2 SVGIG (reference sequence). The CDR3 region has the DNA TGTGCCTGGAGCGAGATCAACAGGGGTAACACTGAAGCTTTCTTT. Translation gives CAWSEINRGNTEAFF.

The chain has TRBV11-3 and TRBJ2-3; D may be TRBD1 or TRBD2 (5 bases each). V was cut by 1 base and J by 2 bases, with 10 bases left in between. Germline values: CDR1 SGHNT, CDR2 YENEEA. The CDR3 totals 15 residues. The CDR3 is CASSLGGGFTDTQYF. In nucleotides, the CDR3 is TGTGCCAGCAGCTTAGGGGGCGGGTTCACAGATACGCAGTATTTT.

The J gene is TRBJ1-3, the V gene TRBV7-2; D call uncertain. Trimming took off 8 bases at V and 0 bases at J, with 8 bases between the two ends. This CDR3 contains 13 residues. Germline V gives CDR1 SGHTA, CDR2 FQGNSA. The CDR3 sequence is CASGRSSGNTIYF. CDR3 DNA: TGTGCCAGCGGACGGAGCTCTGGAAACACCATATATTTT.